Listed here is a single TCR beta chain. How the authors handled the data: Quantification of nucleated cells was approximated via reference gene primer amplification. Produced via immunoSEQ multiplex PCR; TCRdb's table is partial and in-frame only. The V and J calls and clone size come from that table; D and trimming were worked out from the DNA. This table holds 80,000 to 100,000 clones, about 77% found once. The data belong to a study of blood T cell repertoires in COVID-19. Study at large: Some COVID-19 samples were acute and others convalescent; all came from the United States, Italy and Spain. From T cells, B-cell-depleted T cells, or PBMCs came the material, which was cDNA or gDNA.

Trimming took off 4 bases at V and 2 bases at J, with 12 bases between the two ends. This CDR3 is 14 amino acids long. The germline V gene has CDR1 SGHTS and CDR2 YDEGEE. The receptor comes from a human donor in a cohort sampled during active COVID-19. The specimen was peripheral blood. The rearrangement links TRBV5-8 to TRBJ2-5, with D possibly matching TRBD1 (6 bases). Here the CDR3 reads CASSLVDRQETQYF. For the CDR3, the DNA is TGTGCCAGCAGCCTAGTCGACAGGCAAGAGACCCAGTACTTC.